This TCR beta chain was identified in a study of blood T cells in healthy people across ages. Background on the study: Researchers report that template switching captured about one barcoded beta molecule per two T cells.

It was with a sample-barcoded 5' primer and a J-beta primer mix that a second PCR of about 7 to 12 cycles was run. TCRdb reprocessed the 5' RACE reads with MiXCR, giving one entry per CDR3 protein. The sample carries about 380,000 distinct CDR3 sequences, roughly half recorded once. Findings and caveats of the study: Researchers deemed the diversity estimates from one million T cells underestimates. It was not known whether donors were CMV positive (a possible confounder of expanded clonotype changes).

Comments on this clonotype: Its antigen is undetermined.

The CDR3 is 15 residues long. V was clipped by 5 bases and J by 5 bases; unmatched bases: 7. Germline V gene data show CDR1 as MNHEY and CDR2 as SMNVEV (reference sequence). The chain couples TRBV27 to TRBJ2-1, with 9 bases aligning to TRBD2. The sequenced sample was blood. The origin of this receptor is a man in his sixties in good health. CDR3 nucleotides: TGTGCCAGCAGTAGAATCACTAGCGGGCACAATGAGCAGTTCTTC. Encoded protein: CASSRITSGHNEQFF.